The clone carrying this TCR beta chain has ten or more counts. Its specificity is not known. This specimen comes from a study of early T cells in non-severe SARS-CoV-2 infection. Overall study: Sequencing was performed on bulk RNA from unsorted whole blood, leaving chains unpaired.

Study observations and caveats: Anti-spike CD8 responses were favored in VDJdb matching, and private and CD4 specificities were missed.

The TCR library protocol was used to attach unique molecular identifiers. These identifiers were attached to individual cDNA molecules. A single record per CDR3 protein comes from TCRdb applying MiXCR to the 5' RACE reads. The repertoire holds about 80,000 distinct CDR3 sequences, with 5% as singletons. This CDR3 is 16 amino acids long. The junction had 6 bases not matched to a gene; V was cut back by 2 bases and J by 4 bases. Per the germline V gene, CDR1 is MNHEY and CDR2 is SVGAGI. Sample: whole blood, taken at baseline. This rearrangement joins TRBV6-5 to TRBJ2-2; 8 bases fit TRBD1. The sequence derives from an adult who was a healthcare worker with PCR-confirmed SARS-CoV-2 infection or an uninfected control (not recorded which). DNA for the CDR3: TGTGCCAGCAGTTACCGGGGACAGGTTGCCACCGGGGAGCTGTTTTTT. It specifies CASSYRGQVATGELFF.